Listed below are T cell receptor beta chains from one sample, sequenced in a study of T cells in Graves' hyperthyroidism and ophthalmopathy. Via MiXCR, TCRdb re-called the multiplex PCR reads, giving one row per CDR3 protein. The sample comprises under 300,000 distinct CDR3 sequences, about 25% of which are singletons, and around 28% rests with the top ten. The specimen sequenced was blood. The receptors were gathered from a man aged 35-49 years with Graves' hyperthyroidism that later progressed to Graves' ophthalmopathy. Both conserved end residues are part of each CDR3. A D gene is named only where the DNA matches it firmly. Where a row states a size, it is once, few, many or the class of an expanded clone; other rows omit it.

V	J	D	size	CDR3	DNA
TRBV7-9	TRBJ2-7	NA	NA	CASSTRDGYEQYF	TGTGCCAGCAGCACCAGGGATGGGTACGAGCAGTACTTC
TRBV3-1	TRBJ1-1	NA	many	CASSHRQVMNTEAFF	TGTGCCAGCAGCCACCGACAGGTCATGAACACTGAAGCTTTCTTT
TRBV13	TRBJ1-2	NA	many	CASSTGTLKGYTF	TGTGCCAGCAGTACCGGGACTCTAAAAGGCTACACCTTC
TRBV10-3	TRBJ1-5	TRBD1	NA	CAISERQGFSNQPQHF	TGTGCCATCAGTGAACGACAGGGGTTTAGCAATCAGCCCCAGCATTTT
TRBV5-1	TRBJ1-1	TRBD1	many	CASLRGPLNTEAFF	TGCGCCAGCCTTAGGGGGCCACTGAACACTGAAGCTTTCTTT
TRBV10-3	TRBJ1-5	NA	NA	CAISEGHNQPQHF	TGTGCCATCAGTGAGGGTCATAATCAGCCCCAGCATTTT
TRBV3-1	TRBJ2-7	NA	many	CASSPGTGGEQYF	TGTGCCAGCAGCCCCGGGACTGGTGGCGAGCAGTACTTC
TRBV15	TRBJ2-7	TRBD1	many	CATSRPRTGDYEQYF	TGTGCCACCAGCAGACCCCGGACAGGGGACTACGAGCAGTACTTC
TRBV5-1	TRBJ2-7	NA	few	CASSADSAAGYEQYF	TGCGCCAGCAGCGCTGACTCGGCCGCGGGATACGAGCAGTACTTC
TRBV20-1	TRBJ2-7	NA	many	CSASSGHEQYF	TGCAGTGCTAGTTCGGGCCACGAGCAGTACTTC
TRBV6-9	TRBJ1-2	TRBD1	NA	CASSYYAGPGQWRSNYGYTF	TGTGCCAGCAGTTATTATGCGGGACCGGGACAGTGGCGTTCTAACTATGGCTACACCTTC
TRBV6-1	TRBJ1-1	NA	many	CATKGHLDTEAFF	TGTGCCACTAAAGGGCACTTGGACACTGAAGCTTTCTTT
TRBV7-8	TRBJ2-6	NA	many	CASSPVGLDLSGANVLTF	TGTGCCAGCAGCCCGGTCGGGCTAGACCTCTCTGGGGCCAACGTCCTGACTTTC
TRBV6-1	TRBJ2-2	TRBD1	many	CASSEATGDTGELFF	TGTGCCAGCAGTGAAGCGACAGGGGACACCGGGGAGCTGTTTTTT
TRBV12-3/TRBV12-4	TRBJ2-7	TRBD2	many	CASSFLAGSYEQYF	TGTGCCAGCAGTTTTCTAGCGGGGTCCTACGAGCAGTACTTC
TRBV2	TRBJ2-5	TRBD2	many	CASTQGVAGGQETQYF	TGTGCCAGCACTCAAGGGGTAGCGGGAGGGCAAGAGACCCAGTACTTC
TRBV6-2/TRBV6-3	TRBJ2-7	TRBD2	few	CASSYSSSGSYYEQYF	TGTGCCAGCAGTTACTCTTCTAGCGGGAGTTACTACGAGCAGTACTTC
TRBV11-2	TRBJ2-7	NA	NA	CPNPGGDPWEQYF	TGCCCCAACCCCGGGGGAGACCCGTGGGAGCAGTACTTC
TRBV5-5	TRBJ1-1	NA	many	CASSLRWGAGTEAFF	TGTGCCAGCAGCTTAAGATGGGGGGCGGGCACTGAAGCTTTCTTT
TRBV19	TRBJ2-6	TRBD1	many	CASTPKGGQAKPSSGANVLTF	TGTGCCAGTACCCCTAAGGGGGGACAGGCAAAACCGAGCTCTGGGGCCAACGTCCTGACTTTC
TRBV12-3/TRBV12-4	TRBJ1-6	NA	NA	CASSLGTGQRGSPLHF	TGTGCCAGCAGTTTGGGCACAGGGCAGCGGGGTTCACCCCTCCACTTT
TRBV12-3/TRBV12-4	TRBJ2-3	TRBD2	NA	CASRLAGGADTQYF	TGTGCCAGCAGGCTAGCGGGAGGTGCAGATACGCAGTATTTT
TRBV6-5	TRBJ1-1	NA	few	CASSYKPRGGTEAFF	TGTGCCAGCAGTTACAAGCCCAGGGGAGGTACTGAAGCTTTCTTT
TRBV7-9	TRBJ2-7	NA	many	CASSHLDEQYF	TGTGCCAGTTCCCACCTGGACGAGCAGTACTTC
TRBV28	TRBJ1-1	NA	NA	CASSPRPGLNTEAFF	TGTGCCAGCAGTCCAAGACCAGGGTTGAACACTGAAGCTTTCTTT
TRBV20-1	TRBJ1-5	NA	many	CSAVDGQDSNQPQHF	TGCAGTGCAGTCGATGGGCAGGATAGCAATCAGCCCCAGCATTTT
TRBV19	TRBJ1-5	NA	many	CASTTKIRVQPQHF	TGTGCCAGTACCACTAAGATTAGGGTTCAGCCCCAGCATTTT
TRBV28	TRBJ1-3	NA	NA	CASSFGVNTIYF	TGTGCCAGCAGTTTCGGTGTAAACACCATATATTTT
TRBV2	TRBJ2-6	NA	many	CASSGRAGAGANVLTF	TGTGCCAGCAGTGGCCGAGCCGGAGCCGGGGCCAACGTCCTGACTTTC
TRBV7-2	TRBJ1-2	NA	NA	CASSSGATYGYTF	TGTGCCAGCAGCTCAGGGGCTACCTATGGCTACACCTTC
TRBV5-4	TRBJ2-2	TRBD1	many	CASSFSTRGLLQGGELFF	TGTGCCAGCAGCTTTTCCACCAGGGGGCTGTTACAGGGCGGGGAGCTGTTTTTT
TRBV24-1	TRBJ1-5	TRBD1	many	CAISTGMMGNQPQHF	TGTGCCATCTCGACAGGGATGATGGGCAATCAGCCCCAGCATTTT
TRBV27	TRBJ1-5	NA	many	CASTNQPQHF	TGTGCCAGCACTAATCAGCCCCAGCATTTT
TRBV20-1	TRBJ2-7	NA	NA	CSAREIRAIRYEQYF	TGCAGTGCTAGAGAGATTAGGGCAATCCGATACGAGCAGTACTTC
TRBV6-5	TRBJ2-5	NA	many	CASTRVKSQETQYF	TGTGCCAGCACCCGAGTGAAATCCCAAGAGACCCAGTACTTC
TRBV12-3/TRBV12-4	TRBJ2-7	NA	many	CASSLWPQGHEQYF	TGTGCCAGCAGTTTATGGCCACAGGGCCACGAGCAGTACTTC
TRBV12-3/TRBV12-4	TRBJ1-2	TRBD1	NA	CASSPRGQDGYTF	TGTGCCAGCAGCCCCAGGGGGCAGGATGGCTACACCTTC
TRBV6-5	TRBJ1-5	NA	NA	CASSYGQWDQPQHF	TGTGCCAGCAGTTATGGACAGTGGGATCAGCCCCAGCATTTT
TRBV30	TRBJ2-7	TRBD2	many	CAWNDPLAGGPYEQYF	TGTGCCTGGAATGACCCTCTAGCGGGAGGGCCCTACGAGCAGTACTTC
TRBV12-3/TRBV12-4	TRBJ2-5	TRBD2	NA	CASSLGTSGRIQETQYF	TGTGCCAGCAGTTTGGGGACTAGCGGGAGGATCCAAGAGACCCAGTACTTC
TRBV18	TRBJ2-1	TRBD2	many	CASSPPGLAGAEQFF	TGTGCCAGCTCACCACCTGGGCTAGCGGGAGCTGAGCAGTTCTTC
TRBV28	TRBJ1-2	TRBD1	NA	CASSSPPGGYGYTF	TGTGCCAGCAGTTCCCCCCCAGGGGGGTATGGCTACACCTTC
TRBV12-3/TRBV12-4	TRBJ1-1	TRBD1	NA	CASSRTGGFKHTEAFF	TGTGCCAGCAGCCGGACAGGGGGGTTTAAGCACACTGAAGCTTTCTTT
TRBV19	TRBJ2-7	NA	once	CASSPQVSSYEQYF	TGTGCCAGTAGTCCTCAGGTTAGCTCCTACGAGCAGTACTTC
TRBV7-2	TRBJ2-7	TRBD2	NA	CASSLERGPYEQYF	TGTGCCAGCAGCTTAGAGCGGGGTCCCTACGAGCAGTACTTC
TRBV2	TRBJ2-7	NA	many	CACYREGGYSYEQYF	TGTGCCTGCTACAGGGAAGGGGGTTACTCCTACGAGCAGTACTTC
TRBV6-5	TRBJ2-5	NA	NA	CASSYSPRGETQYF	TGTGCCAGCAGTTACTCCCCCAGGGGAGAGACCCAGTACTTC
TRBV4-1	TRBJ2-5	NA	many	CASSQGFKETQYF	TGCGCCAGCAGCCAAGGGTTCAAAGAGACCCAGTACTTC